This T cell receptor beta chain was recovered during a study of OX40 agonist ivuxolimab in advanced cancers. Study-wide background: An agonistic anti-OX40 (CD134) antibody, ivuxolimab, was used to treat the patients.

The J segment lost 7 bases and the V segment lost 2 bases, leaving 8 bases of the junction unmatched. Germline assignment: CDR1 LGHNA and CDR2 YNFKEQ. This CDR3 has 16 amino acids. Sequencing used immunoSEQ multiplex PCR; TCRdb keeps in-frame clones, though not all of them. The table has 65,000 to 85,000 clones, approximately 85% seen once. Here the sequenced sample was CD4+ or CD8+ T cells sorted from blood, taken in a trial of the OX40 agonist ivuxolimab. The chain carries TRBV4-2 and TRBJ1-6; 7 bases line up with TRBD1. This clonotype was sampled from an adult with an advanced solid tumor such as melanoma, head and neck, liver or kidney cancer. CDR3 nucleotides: TGTGCCAGCAGCCAAAACGGACAGGCACGAAATTCACCCCTCCACTTT. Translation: CASSQNGQARNSPLHF.